This T cell receptor beta chain emerged from a study of T cells in Graves' hyperthyroidism and ophthalmopathy. This clonotype showed up just a few times. Antigen unknown. Findings and caveats of the study: A model of 13 V-J pairs discriminated ophthalmopathy from stable hyperthyroidism. The model predicted ophthalmopathy a median approximately 6.3 months before onset.

The TCR beta CDR3 regions underwent amplification using RNA transcripts as the source. Carried out on the TCR CDR3, a first-round RT-PCR used the HTBI primer set. TCRdb itself ran the multiplex PCR reads through MiXCR, one entry per CDR3 protein. The table records around 560,000 distinct CDR3 sequences, approximately 15% of them present only once. The TCR sequence derives from a woman between 18 and 29 years old with Graves' hyperthyroidism. Sequencing was carried out using blood.

CDR3 DNA: TGTGCCAGCCGGGTCGGGGGTGGCTCCTACGAGCAGTACTTC. It translates to CASRVGGGSYEQYF. The chain is built from TRBV6-2 or TRBV6-3 and TRBJ2-7, with D maybe TRBD2 (6 bases). The ends were cut back, 8 bases at V and 0 bases at J, with 14 bases in the middle. The CDR3 consists of 14 residues. CDR1 and CDR2 (germline): MNHEY, SVGEGT.